These 27 T cell receptor beta chains were all obtained from the same sample, sequenced in a study of human CD8 memory T cell subsets. Preparation of the TCR beta libraries relied on UMI-labeled 5' RACE. Reprocessing the 5' RACE reads, TCRdb reports a single entry for every CDR3 protein and omits DNA. The sample has around 10,000 distinct CDR3 sequences. Material for sequencing was CD8+ stem-like memory T cells (TSCM and TCM) sorted from PBMCs. Subset given: stem-like memory CD8 T cells (TSTEM), CCR7+ PD-1- TIGIT-. The receptors stem from a human donor in good health.

The V gene is TRBV21-1, the J gene TRBJ2-7; the TCRdb call, TRBD2, lacks DNA for checking. TRBV21-1 is a known pseudogene. CDR3 size: 15 residues. The CDR3 loop reads CASTPFGGVTYEQYF.

The rearrangement links TRBV7-8 to TRBJ1-1. The CDR3 has 14 residues. The V gene's germline CDR1 is SGHVS and CDR2 FQNEAQ. The CDR3 protein is CASSLVVGNTEAFF.

The chain links TRBV20-1 to TRBJ2-5; TCRdb's assignment of TRBD2 cannot be checked, as there is no DNA. Germline V gives CDR1 DFQATT, CDR2 SNEGSKA (reference sequence). CDR3 length equals 13 residues. CDR3 residues: CSGTGAGGETQYF.

The chain is built from TRBV12-3 or TRBV12-4 and TRBJ2-1; there is no DNA to check the TCRdb D call of TRBD1. This CDR3 region has 15 residues. The CDR3 here is CASSPPPAGYNEQFF.

The V gene is TRBV20-1, the J gene TRBJ1-1; the D gene TCRdb calls, TRBD1, cannot be checked with no DNA. This CDR3 is built from 17 residues. CDR1 and CDR2 from the germline V gene are DFQATT and SNEGSKA (reference sequence). The CDR3 loop is CSAPTSHRDSGFSEAFF.

The chain uses TRBV7-9 and TRBJ2-1; as DNA is missing, the TRBD2 call by TCRdb cannot be tested. The CDR3 is made up of 14 amino acids. Germline V lookup: CDR1 SEHNR, CDR2 FQNEAQ (reference sequence). The CDR3 loop is CASSLGGGYNEQFF.

This rearrangement joins TRBV28 to TRBJ2-7. Germline CDR1 and CDR2: MDHEN and SYDVKM. CDR3 length: 11 amino acids. CDR3 in amino acids: CASQTGYEQYF.

The chain carries TRBV29-1 and TRBJ1-4; TCRdb returns TRBD1, unconfirmable since there is no DNA. CDR1 and CDR2 (germline): SQVTM, ANQGSEA. The CDR3 is made up of 13 amino acids. The CDR3 region is CSVPTGDNEKLFF.

This chain's CDR3 is CASSKEEWNEQFF. The V and J genes are TRBV21-1 and TRBJ2-1; TCRdb returns TRBD2, unconfirmable since there is no DNA. TRBV21-1 is labeled a pseudogene. CDR3 size: 13 residues.

V and J are TRBV6-1 and TRBJ2-1; TCRdb names TRBD2, which stays unverified in the absence of DNA. Germline lookup yields CDR1 MNHNS and CDR2 SASEGT. The CDR3 spans 15 residues. The CDR3 is CASSEVGTSLNEQFF.

This rearrangement joins TRBV28 to TRBJ2-3. This CDR3 is built from 14 residues. Germline lookup yields CDR1 MDHEN and CDR2 SYDVKM. The CDR3 reads CASSLSGNRDTQYF.

The chain is built from TRBV15 and TRBJ2-7; without DNA, the TCRdb call of TRBD2 cannot be checked. CDR3 length: 14 amino acids. CDR1 and CDR2 (germline): LNHNV, YYDKDF (reference sequence). The CDR3 sequence: CATSRGRQGVEQYF.

This clonotype is deemed medium-sized by its frequency. This chain joins TRBV28 and TRBJ2-7. CDR1 is MDHEN and CDR2 is SYDVKM in the germline V gene. This CDR3 comprises 13 residues. CDR3 sequence: CASSFGRAYEQYF.

V usage is TRBV4-1 and J usage is TRBJ1-5; TCRdb names TRBD1, which stays unverified in the absence of DNA. The CDR3 spans 15 residues. Germline V lookup: CDR1 MGHRA, CDR2 YSYEKL. This CDR3 reads CASSQGQGSGQPQHF.

The chain couples TRBV2 to TRBJ1-1. CDR3 length equals 15 residues. Germline V lookup: CDR1 SNHLY, CDR2 FYNNEI. This chain's CDR3 is CASSERPTMNTEAFF.

V and J are TRBV7-8 and TRBJ1-3; TCRdb's assignment of TRBD1 cannot be checked, as there is no DNA. CDR3 size: 15 residues. Germline lookup yields CDR1 SGHVS and CDR2 FQNEAQ. The CDR3 protein is CASSPGKGQGNTIYF.

The rearrangement uses TRBV5-5 and TRBJ2-3; as DNA is missing, the TRBD1 call by TCRdb cannot be tested. CDR1 is SGHKS and CDR2 is YYEKEE in the germline V gene (reference sequence). The CDR3 runs to 18 residues. The CDR3 loop reads CASSLGVNTQGGTDTQYF.

The CDR3 sequence is CSARGESDEQFF. The V call is TRBV20-1, the J call TRBJ2-1. CDR3 length: 12 residues. Germline-derived CDR1 and CDR2 are DFQATT and SNEGSKA (reference sequence).

This chain uses TRBV5-1 with TRBJ2-3; TCRdb designates TRBD1, a call that cannot be tested without DNA. CDR1 SGHRS and CDR2 YFSETQ come from the germline V gene. The CDR3 sequence is 16 residues long. The CDR3: CASSLVGTGYADTQYF.

This rearrangement joins TRBV28 to TRBJ2-7; TCRdb designates TRBD2, a call that cannot be tested without DNA. The germline gives CDR1 MDHEN, CDR2 SYDVKM. The CDR3 is 16 amino acids. CDR3 sequence reads: CASSRTSGRGAYEQYF.

The genes are TRBV29-1 and TRBJ2-1; no DNA is available, so the TRBD1 call from TCRdb remains unchecked. The CDR3 length is 15 residues. Germline V gives CDR1 SQVTM, CDR2 ANQGSEA. CDR3 residues: CSADQRGSGSNEQFF.

The chain couples TRBV5-1 to TRBJ2-1; TCRdb returns TRBD2, unconfirmable since there is no DNA. The CDR3 runs 15 residues. CDR1 SGHRS and CDR2 YFSETQ come from the germline V gene. CDR3 sequence reads: CASSFSLAGYNEQFF.

The chain joins TRBV6-1 to TRBJ2-5; the D call of TRBD1 rests on TCRdb alone, since no DNA is present to check it. CDR3 length: 15 residues. The germline V gene encodes CDR1 MNHNS and CDR2 SASEGT. The CDR3 sequence: CASSFRQGAGETQYF.

The chain is built from TRBV10-1 and TRBJ2-3. The germline V gene has CDR1 WNHNN and CDR2 SYGVQD (reference sequence). The CDR3 consists of 13 residues. The CDR3 spells CASSERLPDTQYF.

CDR3 amino acids: CASSLGLLNTGELFF. The chain employs TRBV5-1 and TRBJ2-2. The CDR3 has 15 residues. Germline-derived CDR1 and CDR2 are SGHRS and YFSETQ.

The chain joins TRBV25-1 to TRBJ2-7; with no DNA, the TCRdb D assignment of TRBD1 cannot be verified. CDR3 length: 11 residues. Per the germline V gene, CDR1 is MGHDK and CDR2 is SYGVNS. CDR3 amino acids: CASGTGSEQYF.

The V and J genes are TRBV6-1 and TRBJ1-2; there is no DNA to check the TCRdb D call of TRBD1. Germline CDR1 MNHNS, CDR2 SASEGT. The CDR3 covers 20 residues. This chain's CDR3 is CATIGLGDFENQGVNYGYTF.